The source of this T cell receptor (beta chain) is a study of blood T cells in healthy people across ages. Isolation per sample recovered at least 6 million PBMCs. Next came a second PCR, run for about 6 to 11 cycles, which used a sample-barcoded 5' primer along with a J-beta primer mix. TCRdb fed the 5' RACE reads into MiXCR, producing one record per CDR3 protein. The table has around 800,000 distinct CDR3 sequences, approximately 59% seen once. The V and J ends lost 3 bases and 4 bases, in that order; junction bases with no gene match: 10. There are 18 residues in the CDR3. The germline gives CDR1 KGHSH, CDR2 LQKENI.

The V call is TRBV18, the J call TRBJ2-5; 14 positions match TRBD2. This TCR derives from a man between 25 and 39 years old in good health. Specimen: blood. The CDR3 bases are TGTGCCAGCTCACCGGGACTAGCGGGGGCCAACGGGGCAGAGACCCAGTACTTC. Encoded protein: CASSPGLAGANGAETQYF.